These 6 T cell receptor beta chains were all obtained from the same sample, sequenced in a study of T cells after yellow fever vaccination. TCRdb reprocessed the 5' RACE reads with MiXCR, giving one entry per CDR3 protein. The data contain a few hundred thousand distinct CDR3 sequences, around 6.8% of them seen just once; the ten biggest clones take up 15% to 20%. The sequenced sample was PBMCs, obtained roughly 47 days after the first yellow fever vaccination. The receptors were sampled from a man aged 18 to 30 who received the YFV17D yellow fever vaccine.

The chain joins TRBV9 to TRBJ2-1, with 13 bases identical to TRBD2. Germline V gene lookup returns CDR1 SGDLS and CDR2 YYNGEE. The V and J ends lost 3 bases and 6 bases, in that order; junction bases with no gene match: 3. The CDR3 totals 15 residues. The CDR3 loop reads CASSALAGGPNEQFF. The CDR3 bases are TGTGCCAGCAGCGCACTAGCGGGGGGGCCCAATGAGCAGTTCTTC. The variable domain in full, completed from reference TRBV9 and TRBJ2-1, reads DSGVTQTPKHLITATGQRVTLRCSPRSGDLSVYWYQQSLDQGLQFLIQYYNGEERAKGNILERFSAQQFPDLHSELNLSSLELGDSALYFCASSALAGGPNEQFFGPGTRLTVL.

This clonotype was seen ten or more times. This chain links TRBV11-2 with TRBJ2-7, with 8 bases that match TRBD1. The CDR3 has 13 residues. CDR1 and CDR2 from the germline V gene are SGHAT and FQNNGV. J lost 6 bases, V lost 5 bases, and 6 bases had no gene match. The CDR3 protein is CASSTTGVGEQYV. Here the CDR3 DNA reads TGTGCCAGCAGCACGACAGGGGTAGGCGAGCAGTACGTC.

The rearrangement links TRBV7-8 to TRBJ2-2, with D possibly matching TRBD2 (6 bases). Trimming stripped 5 bases from V and 1 base from J, with 14 bases between. Germline V gene data show CDR1 as SGHVS and CDR2 as FQNEAQ. This CDR3 contains 16 residues. CDR3 in DNA: TGTGCCAGCAGCAATCGGTGGGGAGGGAACACCGGGGAGCTGTTTTTT. Protein: CASSNRWGGNTGELFF.

The sample holds a few counts of this clonotype. The V gene is TRBV13, the J gene TRBJ2-5, with TRBD2 matching over 10 bases. Trimming removed 2 bases from V and 1 base from J; junction bases left unmatched: 7. The CDR3 consists of 17 residues. CDR1 and CDR2 (germline): PRHDT, FYEKMQ (reference sequence). CDR3 nucleotide sequence: TGTGCCAGCAGCTTATTCGCTAGCGGGGGCTTCCAAGAGACCCAGTACTTC. This translates into CASSLFASGGFQETQYF.

The chain recombines TRBV5-5 with TRBJ2-7; D is uncertain. Germline-derived CDR1 and CDR2 are SGHKS and YYEKEE (reference sequence). The CDR3 totals 13 residues. V gave up 4 bases and J gave up 2 bases, with 10 bases separating them. For the CDR3, the DNA is TGTGCCAGCAGCCCTCCATCGCCCTACGAGCAGTACGTC. It codes for CASSPPSPYEQYV.

Comments on this clonotype: Relative to the germline gene, one junction end is altered; a read error may explain this. The chain joins TRBV12-3 or TRBV12-4 to TRBJ2-5; unclear D gene. The CDR3 contains 13 residues. The CDR3 sequence is CPSRPAARETQYF. The CDR3 DNA reads as TGTCCCAGCAGGCCCGCGGCAAGAGAGACCCAGTACTTC.